Listed here are 9 T cell receptor beta chains from one sample, sequenced in a study of shared clonotypes between healthy human individuals (TCRdb year 2020). Preparation of the library involved the immunoSEQ multiplex PCR assay. The table comes from immuneACCESS by way of TCRdb, which keeps in-frame sequences with V and J called. Part of the clones is missing from these tables; in studies checked, under half for an unresolved V gene and the rest for unknown reasons. The sample table shows more than 200,000 clones, and 60% to 80% are seen once. Over 8.5% of the sample rests with the top ten. What was sequenced was memory CD4+ T cells sorted from blood. Read against the paper, the sample's cell subset or site label means: CD45RA-negative fraction. These receptors were obtained from a young man in good health.

The chain links TRBV19 to TRBJ1-1, with TRBD1 matching 8 bases. This CDR3 region has 15 residues. Trimming at V came to 6 bases and at J to 3 bases, leaving 9 bases not matched to a gene. CDR1 and CDR2 from the germline V gene are LNHDA and SQIVND (reference sequence). As DNA, the CDR3 is TGTGCCAGTAGGCAAGCCAGGGGGCGAGACACTGAAGCTTTCTTT. Translation: CASRQARGRDTEAFF. The full variable domain, with the rest looked up from reference TRBV19 and TRBJ1-1, is DGGITQSPKYLFRKEGQNVTLSCEQNLNHDAMYWYRQDPGQGLRLIYYSQIVNDFQKGDIAEGYSVSREKKESFPLTVTSAQKNPTAFYLCASRQARGRDTEAFFGQGTRLTVV.

This clone has more than one count but fewer than ten. One end of the junction does not line up with germline, which may come from a read error. The V and J genes are TRBV11-2 and TRBJ2-7; 9 nucleotides agree with TRBD1. This CDR3 is 12 amino acids long. Germline V CDR1 and CDR2: SGHAT, FQNNGV. The CDR3 DNA sequence: TGTGCCAGCAGCTTTAGCCGGGACAGGGTAAACTTC. Its translation: CASSFSRDRVNF.

This clone was detected ten times or more. The CDR3 bases are TGTGCCAGCAGCTTAATTGATAGAACCGGGGAGCTGTTTTTT. Amino acid sequence: CASSLIDRTGELFF. The V call is TRBV11-2, the J call TRBJ2-2; D call uncertain. This CDR3 spans 14 amino acids. V lost 2 bases to trimming and J lost 5 bases, with 9 bases between them. The germline V gene has CDR1 SGHAT and CDR2 FQNNGV.

V is TRBV7-3 and J is TRBJ2-1; D unresolved. CDR1 and CDR2 from the germline V gene are SGHTA and FQGTGA. There are 13 residues in the CDR3. The V and J ends lost 2 bases and 5 bases respectively, with 7 bases between them. The CDR3: CASSLDGNNEQFF. CDR3 bases: TGTGCCAGCAGCTTAGATGGTAACAATGAGCAGTTCTTC.

Turning to this clone: The same CDR3 also results from other DNA sequences found in this sample. J is TRBJ2-1 and V is TRBV28, with 11 bases fitting TRBD2. Germline CDR1 is MDHEN and CDR2 is SYDVKM. The CDR3 is made up of 15 amino acids. J lost 6 bases, V lost 4 bases, and 5 bases had no gene match. CDR3 amino acids: CASSSLAGGLNEQFF. The CDR3, as DNA: TGTGCCAGCAGTTCTCTAGCGGGAGGCCTCAATGAGCAGTTCTTC.

The chain has TRBV27 and TRBJ2-7; TRBD1 matches at 7 bases. The germline gives CDR1 MNHEY, CDR2 SMNVEV (reference sequence). CDR3 length: 14 residues. V shed 6 bases, J shed 2 bases, and the junction held 7 bases outside the gene matches. The CDR3, as DNA: TGTGCCAGCAGCCCCTGGGACAGAACCTACGAGCAGTACTTC. This sequence encodes CASSPWDRTYEQYF.

This clone was seen once. This rearrangement joins TRBV7-2 to TRBJ2-5, with TRBD2 identical over 7 bases. Germline loops: CDR1 SGHTA, CDR2 FQGNSA. CDR3 length: 13 residues. Trimming cost V 5 bases and J 7 bases; bases outside gene matches: 7. The chain's CDR3 is CASSPRTSGTQYF. CDR3 DNA: TGTGCCAGCAGCCCCCGGACTAGTGGGACCCAGTACTTC.

The chain links TRBV30 to TRBJ1-3; D remains unclear. V was pared by 2 bases and J by 2 bases, with 10 bases between. Germline V gene data show CDR1 as GTSNPN and CDR2 as SVGIG (reference sequence). CDR3 length: 14 amino acids. The CDR3 spells CAWSHEVTGNTIYF. CDR3 DNA: TGTGCCTGGAGTCATGAGGTGACTGGAAACACCATATATTTT. Combining the CDR3 with reference TRBV30 and TRBJ1-3 gives the whole variable domain SQTIHQWPATLVQPVGSPLSLECTVEGTSNPNLYWYRQAAGRGLQLLFYSVGIGQISSEVPQNLSASRPQDRQFILSSKKLLLSDSGFYLCAWSHEVTGNTIYFGEGSWLTVV.

This chain connects TRBV19 to TRBJ2-7; 7 bases fit TRBD2. After removal of 4 bases from V and 0 bases from J, the junction contained 6 bases not matched to a gene. The CDR3 totals 15 residues. Germline V gives CDR1 LNHDA, CDR2 SQIVND (reference sequence). CDR3 protein: CASSTSSGGSYEQYF. The DNA for the CDR3 is TGTGCCAGTAGTACGTCGTCGGGGGGCTCCTACGAGCAGTACTTC.